One sample yielded the 10 T cell receptor beta chains listed below, sequenced in a study of T cell responses to AZD1222 COVID-19 vaccine. The assay was immunoSEQ multiplex PCR, and TCRdb's table has in-frame clones only and misses some. In the table there are about 120,000 clones, about 88% of which are singletons. The sequenced sample was peripheral blood, obtained on day 0 of AZD1222 vaccination. Receptors originate from an adult in good health.

This clone was detected only once. The chain combines TRBV2 with TRBJ1-3; D is unclear. The V and J ends lost 7 bases and 3 bases respectively, with 7 bases between them. The germline CDR1 and CDR2 sequences are SNHLY and FYNNEI. The CDR3 is made up of 12 amino acids. The CDR3 protein is CASNGDGNTIYF. The CDR3 bases are TGTGCCAGCAATGGGGATGGAAACACCATATATTTT.

The table lists this clone with a few counts. The chain is built from TRBV7-3 and TRBJ2-7, with TRBD1 matching 7 bases. Germline values: CDR1 SGHTA, CDR2 FQGTGA. The V and J ends lost 3 bases and 5 bases, in that order; junction bases with no gene match: 7. The length of the CDR3 is 14 residues. This chain's CDR3 is CASSFSGTADEQYF. The CDR3 region has the DNA TGTGCCAGCAGCTTCTCCGGGACAGCGGACGAGCAGTACTTC.

V gene TRBV19 combines with J gene TRBJ2-1; D perhaps matches TRBD2 (6 bases). The V gene lost 3 bases and the J gene lost 3 bases, with 12 bases spanning the gap. Germline assignment: CDR1 LNHDA and CDR2 SQIVND (reference sequence). This CDR3 is built from 15 residues. The CDR3 nucleotides are TGTGCCAGTAGTATCCCCGGGAGTAACTACAATGAGCAGTTCTTC. It yields the protein CASSIPGSNYNEQFF.

J is TRBJ2-7 and V is TRBV24-1, with TRBD1 as a possible D gene (6 bases). Trimming shortened V by 0 bases and J by 6 bases, and 8 bases separated the two germline ends. Germline loops: CDR1 KGHDR, CDR2 SFDVKD. CDR3 length equals 13 residues. CDR3 sequence reads: CATSDLWTAEQYF. The CDR3 region has the DNA TGTGCCACCAGTGATTTGTGGACAGCCGAGCAGTACTTC.

As regards this clone: Distinct nucleotide sequences in the sample also encode this CDR3. This sequence joins TRBV20-1 and TRBJ2-1; D uncertain. Germline assignment: CDR1 DFQATT and CDR2 SNEGSKA (reference sequence). The CDR3 consists of 11 residues. Trimming took 2 bases from V and 3 from J, leaving 2 bases between them. The CDR3 nucleotides read TGCAGTGCTAGAAGCTACAATGAGCAGTTCTTC. It specifies CSARSYNEQFF.

V usage is TRBV9 and J usage is TRBJ2-3, with 8 bases lining up with TRBD2. The CDR3 covers 15 residues. The V and J ends lost 0 bases and 4 bases, in that order; junction bases with no gene match: 4. The germline V gene has CDR1 SGDLS and CDR2 YYNGEE. Here the CDR3 DNA reads TGTGCCAGCAGCGTAGACGGGAGGGGGGCAGATACGCAGTATTTT. The encoded protein is CASSVDGRGADTQYF.

The rearrangement links TRBV7-9 to TRBJ2-6; no firm D call. This CDR3 is built from 12 residues. Trimming stripped 1 base from V and 6 bases from J, with 1 base between. Per germline, CDR1 SEHNR and CDR2 FQNEAQ (reference sequence). In nucleotides, the CDR3 is TGTGCCAGCAGCTTAGAGGCCAACGTCCTGACTTTC. Encoded protein: CASSLEANVLTF.

This chain joins TRBV5-4 and TRBJ2-3, with 10 bases lining up with TRBD2. CDR1 SGHNT and CDR2 YYREEE come from the germline V gene (reference sequence). The CDR3 has 17 amino acids. V was clipped by 4 bases and J by 4 bases; unmatched bases: 12. CDR3 amino acids: CASSPRRLAGAPDTQYF. CDR3 DNA: TGTGCCAGCAGCCCCCGGAGGCTAGCGGGAGCACCAGATACGCAGTATTTT.

The chain has TRBV7-9 and TRBJ1-5; tentative D call: TRBD1 (5 bases). Germline V gene data show CDR1 as SEHNR and CDR2 as FQNEAQ (reference sequence). This CDR3 has 15 residues. The ends were cut back, 5 bases at V and 9 bases at J, with 20 bases in the middle. CDR3 in amino acids: CASSDGTGPQRPQHF. The CDR3 coding sequence is TGTGCCAGCAGCGACGGGACCGGTCCCCAGAGGCCCCAGCATTTT.

The CDR3 spells CASSIPGTGSDTQYF. The CDR3 DNA follows: TGTGCCAGTAGTATTCCCGGGACAGGATCAGATACGCAGTATTTT. The gene calls are TRBV19 and TRBJ2-3; TRBD1 matches at 8 bases. Per germline, CDR1 LNHDA and CDR2 SQIVND (reference sequence). This CDR3 has 15 residues. Unmatched junction bases numbered 6, after V lost 3 bases and J lost 4 bases.